This is a list of T cell receptor beta chains from one sample in a study of cytomegalovirus exposure and HLA in healthy donors. Assay: immunoSEQ multiplex PCR; the TCRdb copy retains only in-frame clones and omits some. The table includes some 110,000 clones, about 70% detected once. The material sequenced was PBMCs. The receptors come from a man aged 25-40 years in good health and CMV-seropositive. The CDR3 runs from the conserved cysteine through the conserved F or W. Fields, in order: V gene, D gene, CDR3 length, clone size, J gene, CDR3 protein, CDR3 DNA. The D gene is left open where the match is weak. Clone size is not always given. Where it is, it says once, few, many or a class for expanded clones.

TRBV7-2	TRBD2	16	NA	TRBJ2-3	CASSFRGSASTDTQYF	TGTGCCAGCAGCTTTCGCGGGAGTGCCAGCACAGATACGCAGTATTTT
TRBV5-4	NA	16	NA	TRBJ2-1	CASSLVVRDSYNEQFF	TGTGCCAGCAGCTTAGTGGTCCGGGACTCCTACAATGAGCAGTTCTTC
TRBV10-2	NA	13	NA	TRBJ1-1	CASSEQGNTEAFF	TGCGCCAGCAGTGAGCAGGGCAACACTGAAGCTTTCTTT
TRBV29-1	NA	14	few	TRBJ1-3	CSVEWPGSGNTIYF	TGCAGCGTTGAATGGCCCGGGAGTGGAAACACCATATATTTT
TRBV9	TRBD1	16	NA	TRBJ1-2	CASKGTGSLNDYGYTF	TGTGCCAGTAAAGGGACAGGGAGCCTCAACGATTATGGCTACACCTTC
TRBV13	TRBD2	19	few	TRBJ2-3	CASSSRLTSGRGSTDTQYF	TGTGCCAGCAGCTCCCGCCTTACTAGCGGGAGAGGTAGCACAGATACGCAGTATTTT
TRBV5-1	TRBD2	15	NA	TRBJ2-7	CASSFGSGGFYEQYF	TGCGCCAGCAGCTTCGGGTCGGGAGGGTTCTACGAGCAGTACTTC
TRBV5-1	NA	14	NA	TRBJ1-1	CASSLQGSNTEAFF	TGCGCCAGCAGCTTACAGGGTTCGAACACTGAAGCTTTCTTT
TRBV29-1	TRBD1	12	NA	TRBJ1-2	CSEQTGVDGYTF	TGCAGCGAACAAACAGGGGTTGATGGCTACACCTTC
TRBV5-5	NA	16	NA	TRBJ1-2	CASSLEGFGRVDGYTF	TGTGCCAGCAGCTTGGAAGGTTTCGGCAGGGTCGATGGCTACACCTTC
TRBV6-5	NA	13	few	TRBJ1-4	CASRRLGHEKLFF	TGTGCCAGCAGGAGGCTCGGCCATGAAAAACTGTTTTTT
TRBV5-1	TRBD1	16	NA	TRBJ1-3	CASSLDRGPSGNTIYF	TGCGCCAGCAGCTTGGACAGGGGACCCTCTGGAAACACCATATATTTT
TRBV28	NA	13	NA	TRBJ2-1	CASRGGVYNEQFF	TGTGCCAGCAGGGGAGGTGTATACAATGAGCAGTTCTTC
TRBV27	TRBD1	13	NA	TRBJ1-4	CASSLQGDEKLFF	TGTGCCAGCAGTTTACAGGGGGATGAAAAACTGTTTTTT
TRBV30	NA	13	NA	TRBJ2-4	CAWTVGFGNIQYF	TGTGCCTGGACCGTCGGGTTTGGAAACATTCAGTACTTC
TRBV4-2	TRBD1	21	NA	TRBJ1-2	CASSPRGPRGDRVRSDYGYTF	TGTGCCAGCAGCCCCCGGGGCCCAAGAGGGGACAGGGTCCGGTCCGACTATGGCTACACCTTC
TRBV6-5	NA	16	NA	TRBJ2-2	CASSYHLVGGTGELFF	TGTGCCAGCAGTTACCACTTAGTGGGGGGCACCGGGGAGCTGTTTTTT
TRBV9	NA	14	NA	TRBJ1-1	CASSGNGGFTEAFF	TGTGCCAGCAGCGGTAATGGGGGCTTTACTGAAGCTTTCTTT
TRBV9	TRBD1	15	NA	TRBJ1-1	CASSVGDRKNTEAFF	TGTGCCAGCAGCGTAGGGGACAGGAAGAACACTGAAGCTTTCTTT
TRBV12-5	NA	16	once	TRBJ2-1	CASGTDDLSSYNEQFF	TGTGCTAGTGGAACTGACGACTTAAGCTCCTACAATGAGCAGTTCTTC
TRBV4-1	NA	14	NA	TRBJ2-1	CASSPAGGYNEQFF	TGCGCCAGCAGCCCTGCCGGTGGCTACAATGAGCAGTTCTTC
TRBV28	TRBD1	13	NA	TRBJ2-3	CASSGQGTDTQYF	TGTGCCAGCAGCGGACAGGGCACAGATACGCAGTATTTT
TRBV11-2	TRBD1	15	NA	TRBJ2-1	CASSFGQGVYNEQFF	TGTGCCAGCAGCTTCGGCCAGGGGGTCTACAATGAGCAGTTCTTC
TRBV30	NA	14	NA	TRBJ1-2	CAWKPPGDGYGYTF	TGTGCCTGGAAGCCTCCGGGGGATGGGTATGGCTACACCTTC
TRBV12-5	TRBD1	16	NA	TRBJ2-2	CASGPSDRVDTGELFF	TGTGCTAGTGGTCCGTCGGACAGGGTTGACACCGGGGAGCTGTTTTTT
TRBV10-3	NA	13	NA	TRBJ1-2	CAMYSLANYGYTF	TGTGCCATGTACAGCTTAGCTAACTATGGCTACACCTTC
TRBV30	NA	12	NA	TRBJ1-1	CAFREVAVRAFF	TGTGCCTTCCGGGAGGTGGCAGTAAGAGCTTTCTTT
TRBV28	NA	17	NA	TRBJ2-7	CASSLGQPGAFKDEQYF	TGTGCCAGCAGTTTGGGACAGCCGGGGGCATTTAAGGACGAGCAGTACTTC
TRBV7-6	NA	13	NA	TRBJ2-3	CASSLVKTRGQYF	TGTGCCAGCAGCTTAGTTAAGACCCGAGGGCAGTATTTT
TRBV5-1	TRBD1	16	NA	TRBJ2-2	CASSLQGASDPGELFF	TGCGCCAGCAGCTTGCAGGGGGCTAGCGACCCCGGGGAGCTGTTTTTT
TRBV9	NA	15	few	TRBJ1-6	CASSVGTVNNSPLHF	TGTGCCAGCAGCGTAGGGACAGTTAATAATTCACCCCTCCACTTT
TRBV2	TRBD1	15	NA	TRBJ2-7	CASRGTGAISYEQYF	TGTGCCAGCAGGGGGACAGGGGCTATCTCCTACGAGCAGTACTTC
TRBV5-4	NA	13	once	TRBJ2-3	CASSLSPADTQYF	TGTGCCAGCAGCTTGAGCCCGGCAGATACGCAGTATTTT
TRBV4-2	TRBD2	16	NA	TRBJ2-3	CASSQELAGSGDTQYF	TGTGCCAGCAGCCAAGAATTAGCGGGGAGCGGGGATACGCAGTATTTT
TRBV4-1	NA	16	few	TRBJ2-5	CASSQEGRGGGETQYF	TGCGCCAGCAGCCAAGAAGGGCGGGGTGGGGGAGAGACCCAGTACTTC
TRBV7-3	NA	15	NA	TRBJ1-5	CASSLGGAKNQPQHF	TGTGCCAGCAGCTTAGGAGGTGCGAAGAATCAGCCCCAGCATTTT
TRBV6-4	NA	15	NA	TRBJ2-2	CASSAQEANTGELFF	TGTGCCAGCAGTGCTCAGGAGGCGAACACCGGGGAGCTGTTTTTT
TRBV27	NA	22	NA	TRBJ2-1	CASSGVGLVDFGTRDWYNEQFF	TGTGCCAGCAGTGGGGTGGGGCTAGTGGATTTTGGGACGCGGGATTGGTACAATGAGCAGTTCTTC
TRBV7-9	NA	15	few	TRBJ2-5	CASSLRGAIQETQYF	TGTGCCAGCAGCTTACGCGGGGCTATCCAAGAGACCCAGTACTTC
TRBV29-1	NA	15	NA	TRBJ1-1	CSVEDSRGQFTEAFF	TGCAGCGTTGAAGATTCGAGAGGACAGTTCACTGAAGCTTTCTTT
TRBV6-1	NA	15	NA	TRBJ2-2	CASSANLRGTGELFF	TGTGCCAGCAGTGCCAACCTAAGGGGCACCGGGGAGCTGTTTTTT